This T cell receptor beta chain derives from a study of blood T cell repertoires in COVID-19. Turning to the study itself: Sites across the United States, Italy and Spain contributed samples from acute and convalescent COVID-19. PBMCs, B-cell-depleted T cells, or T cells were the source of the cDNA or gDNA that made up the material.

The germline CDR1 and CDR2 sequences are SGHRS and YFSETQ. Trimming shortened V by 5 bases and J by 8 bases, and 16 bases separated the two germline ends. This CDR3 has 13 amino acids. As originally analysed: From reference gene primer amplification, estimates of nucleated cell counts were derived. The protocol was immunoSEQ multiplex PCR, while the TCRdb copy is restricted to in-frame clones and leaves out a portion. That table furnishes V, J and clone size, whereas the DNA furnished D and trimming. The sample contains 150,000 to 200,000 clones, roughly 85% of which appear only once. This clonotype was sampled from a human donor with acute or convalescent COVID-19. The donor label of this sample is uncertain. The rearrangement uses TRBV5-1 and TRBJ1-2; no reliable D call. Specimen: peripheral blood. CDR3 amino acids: CASRIGGSEGYTF. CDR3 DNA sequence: TGCGCCAGCAGAATCGGAGGGAGTGAAGGCTACACCTTC.